These 10 T cell receptor beta chains were sequenced from one sample in a study of T-cell memory formation after mild COVID-19. From the 5' RACE reads, TCRdb called clonotypes with MiXCR, one entry per CDR3 protein. Found here are 150,000 to 200,000 distinct CDR3 sequences, around a third of them singletons; the top ten hold 9.5% to 15%. The sample comprised PBMCs or a T cell subset sorted from them (not recorded which). Receptors were obtained from an adult woman who had mild COVID-19 (a few samples of this study predate the infection). Cell type and time point are not known.

The genes are TRBV27 and TRBJ1-5; D remains unclear. Per germline, CDR1 MNHEY and CDR2 SMNVEV (reference sequence). This CDR3 is built from 14 residues. With 0 bases removed from V and 3 bases from J, the gap between germline ends came to 6 bases. CDR3 residues: CASSLSGYNQPQHF. The CDR3 nucleotides are TGTGCCAGCAGTTTATCAGGGTACAATCAGCCCCAGCATTTT.

V and J are TRBV5-1 and TRBJ2-2; 7 bases map to TRBD1. J was trimmed by 0 bases and V by 0 bases; bases with no gene match: 2. This CDR3 has 16 amino acids. Germline-derived CDR1 and CDR2 are SGHRS and YFSETQ. This chain's CDR3 is CASSLDGTANTGELFF. As DNA, the CDR3 is TGCGCCAGCAGCTTGGACGGGACAGCGAACACCGGGGAGCTGTTTTTT. The full variable domain, with the rest looked up from reference TRBV5-1 and TRBJ2-2, is KAGVTQTPRYLIKTRGQQVTLSCSPISGHRSVSWYQQTPGQGLQFLFEYFSETQRNKGNFPGRFSGRQFSNSRSEMNVSTLELGDSALYLCASSLDGTANTGELFFGEGSRLTVL.

This sequence joins TRBV5-1 and TRBJ2-1, with TRBD1 identical over 9 bases. Trimming took 0 bases from V and 4 from J; bases not matched to a gene: 2. CDR3 length: 15 amino acids. CDR1 is SGHRS, CDR2 YFSETQ, per germline. Here the CDR3 reads CASSLGGQGYNEQFF. DNA for the CDR3: TGCGCCAGCAGCTTGGGGGGACAGGGATACAATGAGCAGTTCTTC.

Ten or more counts support this clonotype. CDR3 sequence: CASSEGTASYEQYF. Here the CDR3 DNA reads TGTGCCAGCAGCGAAGGGACAGCCTCCTACGAGCAGTACTTC. The rearrangement links TRBV7-6 to TRBJ2-7; 7 positions match TRBD1. The CDR3 contains 14 residues. J lost 0 bases, V lost 5 bases, and 4 bases had no gene match. CDR1 is SGHVS and CDR2 is FNYEAQ in the germline V gene.

This clonotype has ten or more counts. The genes are TRBV27 and TRBJ2-1; TRBD1 matches 10 bases. The CDR3 is 18 residues long. Germline CDR1 MNHEY, CDR2 SMNVEV (reference sequence). Germline trimming cut 5 bases from V and 4 bases from J; bases unmatched to any gene: 14. The CDR3, as DNA: TGTGCCAGCAGTCAGACAGGGGGCTCTTTGATTCCTTACAATGAGCAGTTCTTC. Its translation: CASSQTGGSLIPYNEQFF.

The chain carries TRBV12-3 or TRBV12-4 and TRBJ2-3, with D perhaps matching TRBD2 (6 bases). Trimming cost V 10 bases and J 4 bases, with 18 bases left between them. The CDR3 is 14 amino acids. CDR3 in DNA: TGTGCCACCGCAGGCGGAGGGGTGGCAGATACGCAGTATTTT. This codes for CATAGGGVADTQYF.

This clonotype has just a few counts. This chain connects TRBV7-9 to TRBJ2-1; 8 bases fit TRBD1. V dropped 5 bases and J dropped 9; count of bases not matched to a gene: 3. Germline-derived CDR1 and CDR2 are SEHNR and FQNEAQ (reference sequence). CDR3 size: 12 residues. The CDR3 reads CASSGQGGEQFF. The CDR3 nucleotides are TGTGCCAGCAGCGGACAGGGAGGTGAGCAGTTCTTC. Variable domain in full (rest from reference TRBV7-9 and TRBJ2-1): DTGVSQNPRHKITKRGQNVTFRCDPISEHNRLYWYRQTLGQGPEFLTYFQNEAQLEKSRLLSDRFSAERPKGSFSTLEIQRTEQGDSAMYLCASSGQGGEQFFGPGTRLTVL.

This clonotype was detected only a few times. The chain is built from TRBV20-1 and TRBJ2-5; 12 nucleotides line up with TRBD2. The germline gives CDR1 DFQATT, CDR2 SNEGSKA (reference sequence). The V and J ends lost 3 bases and 4 bases, in that order; junction bases with no gene match: 6. The CDR3 extends over 15 amino acids. The CDR3 sequence is CSASALAGGRETQYF. The CDR3 bases are TGCAGTGCTAGCGCTCTAGCGGGAGGGAGAGAGACCCAGTACTTC.

This clonotype was recorded a few times. The chain recombines TRBV4-2 with TRBJ2-7; D might be TRBD2 (5 bases). The CDR3 runs to 18 residues. From germline, CDR1 is LGHNA and CDR2 YNFKEQ. With 2 bases removed from V and 0 bases from J, the gap between germline ends came to 20 bases. CDR3 sequence reads: CASSQPPRAGRFSYEQYF. CDR3 sequence (DNA): TGTGCCAGCAGCCAACCCCCGCGGGCGGGCCGATTCTCCTACGAGCAGTACTTC.

This clonotype was counted only a few times. This chain connects TRBV7-9 to TRBJ2-7, with 10 nucleotides matching TRBD2. CDR3 length: 16 residues. The germline V gene encodes CDR1 SEHNR and CDR2 FQNEAQ (reference sequence). V shed 5 bases, J shed 0 bases, and the junction held 7 bases outside the gene matches. CDR3 sequence reads: CASSRLAGVTSYEQYF. In DNA form, the CDR3 reads TGTGCCAGCAGCCGTCTAGCGGGGGTCACCTCCTACGAGCAGTACTTC.